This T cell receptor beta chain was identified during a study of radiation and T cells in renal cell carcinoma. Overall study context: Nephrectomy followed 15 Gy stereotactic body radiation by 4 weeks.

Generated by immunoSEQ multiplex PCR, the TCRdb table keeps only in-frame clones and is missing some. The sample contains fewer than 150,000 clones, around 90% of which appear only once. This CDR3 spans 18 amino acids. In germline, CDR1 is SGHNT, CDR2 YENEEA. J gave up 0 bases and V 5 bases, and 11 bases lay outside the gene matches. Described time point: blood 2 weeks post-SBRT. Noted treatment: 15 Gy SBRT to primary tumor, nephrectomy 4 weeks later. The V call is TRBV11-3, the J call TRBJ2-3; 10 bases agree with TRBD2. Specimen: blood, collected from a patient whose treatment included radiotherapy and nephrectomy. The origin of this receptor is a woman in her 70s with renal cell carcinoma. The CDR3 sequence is CASSLGGTSVSSTDTQYF. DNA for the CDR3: TGTGCCAGCAGCCTGGGTGGGACTAGCGTGTCTAGCACAGATACGCAGTATTTT.